The rows below give T cell receptor beta chains drawn from one sample of a study of T cells after posttransplantation cyclophosphamide. Profiling relied on immunoSEQ multiplex PCR, and the TCRdb table lists in-frame clones only, not all of them. Found here are about 6,800 clones, about 92% of them singletons; the top ten hold 10% to 15%. The specimen was PBMCs, collected 1404 days after allogeneic stem cell transplant with posttransplant cyclophosphamide. The receptors were sampled from a female patient aged 45 to 65 who received an allogeneic stem cell transplant from a related donor, was CMV-positive, and had no GVHD. Some of the T cells might come from the graft donor. Each CDR3 is given with its conserved first and last residue. Each record gives: J gene, clone size, V gene, CDR3 protein. Rows may omit the clone size; those that give it use once, few, many or a size class.

j_call: TRBJ1-2; clone_size: -; v_call: TRBV6-1; cdr3_aa: CASNLRRDTYGYTF
j_call: TRBJ1-3; clone_size: -; v_call: TRBV6-5; cdr3_aa: CASSYIPGDTIYF
j_call: TRBJ1-2; clone_size: -; v_call: TRBV19; cdr3_aa: CASSIDRQGNSGYTF
j_call: TRBJ2-5; clone_size: once; v_call: TRBV29-1; cdr3_aa: CSAGTGGDGETQYF
j_call: TRBJ2-2; clone_size: -; v_call: TRBV19; cdr3_aa: CASSISRNTGELFF
j_call: TRBJ1-1; clone_size: -; v_call: TRBV5-1; cdr3_aa: CASTGTADTEAFF
j_call: TRBJ2-7; clone_size: -; v_call: TRBV7-6; cdr3_aa: CASSLIAETYEQYF
j_call: TRBJ2-6; clone_size: -; v_call: TRBV7-6; cdr3_aa: CASSPGLGQGGRGANVLTF
j_call: TRBJ2-1; clone_size: -; v_call: TRBV5-4; cdr3_aa: CASSSSIAVSSYNEQFF
j_call: TRBJ1-3; clone_size: -; v_call: TRBV5-1; cdr3_aa: CASSYTGGAGNTIYF
j_call: TRBJ2-1; clone_size: -; v_call: TRBV4-1; cdr3_aa: CASSQDGGLAGLPGFF
j_call: TRBJ2-4; clone_size: -; v_call: TRBV11-3; cdr3_aa: CASSLARHGIQYF
j_call: TRBJ2-3; clone_size: -; v_call: TRBV27; cdr3_aa: CASSHSPRTDTQYF
j_call: TRBJ1-2; clone_size: -; v_call: TRBV10-2; cdr3_aa: CASLNSGKHGYTF
j_call: TRBJ2-2; clone_size: -; v_call: TRBV19; cdr3_aa: CASSIIGGGELFF
j_call: TRBJ2-7; clone_size: -; v_call: TRBV6-5; cdr3_aa: CASSSGQGSKHEQYF
j_call: TRBJ2-1; clone_size: -; v_call: TRBV21-1; cdr3_aa: CASQSPGPGGKRGDLPVLDEQFF
j_call: TRBJ2-3; clone_size: -; v_call: TRBV7-9; cdr3_aa: CASSLKSSGTDTQYF
j_call: TRBJ1-2; clone_size: -; v_call: TRBV6-6; cdr3_aa: CASSYPRQLNYGYTF
j_call: TRBJ2-3; clone_size: -; v_call: TRBV9; cdr3_aa: CASSAEGRGQDTQYF
j_call: TRBJ2-5; clone_size: few; v_call: TRBV28; cdr3_aa: CASSPGTGVFQETQYF
j_call: TRBJ2-3; clone_size: once; v_call: TRBV19; cdr3_aa: CASSGQGGSTRTQYF
j_call: TRBJ1-4; clone_size: -; v_call: TRBV29-1; cdr3_aa: CSVQTGGNEKLFF
j_call: TRBJ1-2; clone_size: -; v_call: TRBV28; cdr3_aa: CASSSDSYGYTF
j_call: TRBJ2-2; clone_size: once; v_call: TRBV28; cdr3_aa: CASSLPGLPPTGELFF
j_call: TRBJ2-5; clone_size: -; v_call: TRBV2; cdr3_aa: CASIGRGLNMRYF
j_call: TRBJ2-5; clone_size: -; v_call: TRBV6-1; cdr3_aa: CASSPQVWVETQYF
j_call: TRBJ2-2; clone_size: -; v_call: TRBV5-1; cdr3_aa: CASSFSTGELFF